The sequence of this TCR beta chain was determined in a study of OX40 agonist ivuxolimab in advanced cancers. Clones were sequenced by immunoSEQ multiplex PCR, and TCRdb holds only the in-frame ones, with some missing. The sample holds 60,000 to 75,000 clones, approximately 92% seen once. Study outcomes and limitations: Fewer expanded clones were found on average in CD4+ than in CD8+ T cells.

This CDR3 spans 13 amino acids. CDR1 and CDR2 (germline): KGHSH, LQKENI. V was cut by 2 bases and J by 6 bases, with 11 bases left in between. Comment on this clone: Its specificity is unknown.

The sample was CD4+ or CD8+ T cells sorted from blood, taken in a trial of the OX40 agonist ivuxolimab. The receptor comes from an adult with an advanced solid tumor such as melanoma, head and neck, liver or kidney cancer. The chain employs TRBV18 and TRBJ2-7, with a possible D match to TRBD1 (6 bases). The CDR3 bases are TGTGCCAGCTCACCAGGCAGGGGCTCCGAGCAGTACTTC. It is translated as CASSPGRGSEQYF.